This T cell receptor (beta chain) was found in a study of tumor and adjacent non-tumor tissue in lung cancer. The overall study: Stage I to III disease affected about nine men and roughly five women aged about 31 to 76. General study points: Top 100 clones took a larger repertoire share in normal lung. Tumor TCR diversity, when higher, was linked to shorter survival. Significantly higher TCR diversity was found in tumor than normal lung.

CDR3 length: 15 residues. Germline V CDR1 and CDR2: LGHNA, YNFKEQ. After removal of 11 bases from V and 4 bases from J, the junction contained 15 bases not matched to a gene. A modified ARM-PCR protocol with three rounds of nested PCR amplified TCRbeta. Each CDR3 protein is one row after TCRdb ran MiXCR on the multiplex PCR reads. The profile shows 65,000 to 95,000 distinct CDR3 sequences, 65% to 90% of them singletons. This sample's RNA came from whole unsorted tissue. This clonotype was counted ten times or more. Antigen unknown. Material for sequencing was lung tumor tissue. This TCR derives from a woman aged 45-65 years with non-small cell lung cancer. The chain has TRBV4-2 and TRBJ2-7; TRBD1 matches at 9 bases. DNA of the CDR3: TGTGCCGGCGGCCATGAACAGGGGGCTGGTTACGAGCAGTACTTC. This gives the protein CAGGHEQGAGYEQYF.